Presented here are 32 T cell receptor beta chains from one specimen sequenced in a study of cytomegalovirus exposure and HLA in healthy donors. PCR used 60 Vbeta primers and 13 Jbeta primers. TCRdb's table, derived via immunoSEQ multiplex PCR, lists solely in-frame clones and lacks some. The sample includes approximately 130,000 clones, over 65% of them seen just once. What was sequenced was PBMCs. Every receptor here comes from a young man in good health and CMV-seronegative.

This clone occurred a few times. The chain carries TRBV5-1 and TRBJ2-7; 7 nucleotides agree with TRBD1. CDR3 size: 14 residues. V was clipped by 2 bases and J by 2 bases; unmatched bases: 4. Germline V gene data show CDR1 as SGHRS and CDR2 as YFSETQ. CDR3 in amino acids: CASSFSTGTYEQYF. The CDR3 coding sequence is TGCGCCAGCAGCTTCTCGACAGGGACCTACGAGCAGTACTTC.

The gene calls are TRBV5-1 and TRBJ2-1; possibly TRBD1 for D (6 bases). V lost 0 bases and J 1 base, leaving 11 bases between the germline ends. This CDR3 region has 16 residues. Germline lookup yields CDR1 SGHRS and CDR2 YFSETQ. The CDR3 DNA follows: TGCGCCAGCAGCTTGGGATTGGGGGCGTCCTACAATGAGCAGTTCTTC. Translated, it gives CASSLGLGASYNEQFF.

The chain is built from TRBV15 and TRBJ1-2; the D is unclear. Germline values: CDR1 LNHNV, CDR2 YYDKDF (reference sequence). V lost 1 base, J lost 2 bases, and 11 bases lay in between. CDR3 size: 15 residues. CDR3 sequence: CATSRGGASNYGYTF. The CDR3 nucleotides are TGTGCCACCAGCAGAGGAGGCGCATCCAACTATGGCTACACCTTC.

J is TRBJ1-5 and V is TRBV19, with 7 bases identical to TRBD1. The ends lost 7 bases at V and 0 bases at J; junction bases unmatched: 9. This CDR3 region has 16 residues. In germline, CDR1 is LNHDA, CDR2 SQIVND (reference sequence). The CDR3 DNA reads TGTGCCAGTAACAGGGGACCCAATTATAGCAATCAGCCCCAGCATTTT. It codes for CASNRGPNYSNQPQHF.

The chain carries TRBV27 and TRBJ1-4; no definite D call. Germline V gene sequence: CDR1 MNHEY, CDR2 SMNVEV (reference sequence). Trimming pared 5 bases from V and 8 bases from J, leaving 18 bases between. This CDR3 comprises 15 residues. CDR3 in DNA: TGTGCCAGCAGTCCGAGAGGACTAGAAGACGAAAAACTGTTTTTT. Translating gives CASSPRGLEDEKLFF.

The V call is TRBV7-3, the J call TRBJ2-1; 9 bases are shared with TRBD1. The CDR3 totals 16 residues. V was pared by 4 bases and J by 7 bases, with 11 bases of the junction left unmatched. The V gene's germline CDR1 is SGHTA and CDR2 FQGTGA. The CDR3 reads CASSSHQTGGVNEQFF. DNA for the CDR3: TGTGCCAGCAGCTCCCACCAGACAGGGGGAGTGAATGAGCAGTTCTTC. Using reference TRBV7-3 and TRBJ2-1 for the parts outside the CDR3, the full variable domain is GAGVSQTPSNKVTEKGKYVELRCDPISGHTALYWYRQSLGQGPEFLIYFQGTGAADDSGLPNDRFFAVRPEGSVSTLKIQRTERGDSAVYLCASSSHQTGGVNEQFFGPGTRLTVL.

The chain recombines TRBV6-5 with TRBJ2-7; 9 nucleotides line up with TRBD1. The CDR3 extends over 13 amino acids. J lost 9 bases, V lost 5 bases, and 8 bases had no gene match. Germline CDR1 MNHEY, CDR2 SVGAGI. The chain's CDR3 is CASSMGQGIRQYF. Written as DNA, the CDR3 is TGTGCCAGCAGTATGGGACAGGGAATCAGGCAGTACTTC.

The J gene is TRBJ1-2, the V gene TRBV4-2; D unclear. Germline CDR1 reads LGHNA; CDR2 reads YNFKEQ. Trimming pared 0 bases from V and 7 bases from J, leaving 18 bases between. This CDR3 comprises 16 residues. The DNA of the CDR3 is TGTGCCAGCAGCCAAGATGGAACCGCCTCGGGTATTGGCTACACCTTC. Protein sequence: CASSQDGTASGIGYTF.

The sample holds a few counts of this clone. The chain carries TRBV11-3 and TRBJ1-1; 8 positions match TRBD1. There are 13 residues in the CDR3. The junction had 1 base not matched to a gene; V was cut back by 3 bases and J by 4 bases. Germline assignment: CDR1 SGHNT and CDR2 YENEEA. DNA for the CDR3: TGTGCCAGCAGCTTGGACAGGGCCACTGAAGCTTTCTTT. This gives the protein CASSLDRATEAFF.

The rearrangement links TRBV6-6 to TRBJ1-3, with D possibly TRBD1 on 5 matching bases. Between the trimmed V and J ends, which lost 7 bases and 1 base, there was a span of 11 bases. The length of the CDR3 is 14 residues. Looked up from germline, CDR1 is MNHNY and CDR2 is SVGAGI (reference sequence). The CDR3 reads CASKMKGSGNTIYF. The CDR3, as DNA: TGTGCCAGCAAAATGAAGGGGTCTGGAAACACCATATATTTT.

V and J are TRBV7-9 and TRBJ1-2; 8 bases agree with TRBD1. V gave up 3 bases and J gave up 6 bases; unmatched junction bases: 6. CDR1 SEHNR and CDR2 FQNEAQ come from the germline V gene (reference sequence). The CDR3 has 14 amino acids. Here the CDR3 DNA reads TGTGCCAGCAGCTTCCCAGGACAGGGAAATGGCTACACCTTC. It codes for CASSFPGQGNGYTF.

V and J are TRBV18 and TRBJ2-7; 9 nucleotides agree with TRBD1. The V segment lost 4 bases and the J segment 6 bases; nucleotides outside the gene matches: 1. The CDR3 has 12 residues. Germline-derived CDR1 and CDR2 are KGHSH and LQKENI. Here the CDR3 DNA reads TGTGCCAGCTCACGGGACAGGGTCGAGCAGTACTTC. Its translation: CASSRDRVEQYF.

CDR3 nucleotides: TGTGCCACCCATCCTGAACAGGGGGCTCGGAACACTGAAGCTTTCTTT. Its translation is CATHPEQGARNTEAFF. V and J are TRBV19 and TRBJ1-1; TRBD1 matches 9 bases. This CDR3 is 16 amino acids long. The J segment lost 1 base and the V segment lost 10 bases, leaving 13 bases of the junction unmatched. Germline-derived CDR1 and CDR2 are LNHDA and SQIVND (reference sequence).

This chain connects TRBV6-4 to TRBJ2-1; D might be TRBD2 (5 bases). V was shortened by 6 bases and J by 6 bases, with 12 bases between the two germline ends. Per the germline V gene, CDR1 is MRHNA and CDR2 is SNTAGT. This CDR3 has 13 residues. CDR3 protein: CASSPTEGNEQFF. In DNA, the CDR3 is TGTGCCAGCAGCCCCACAGAGGGCAATGAGCAGTTCTTC.

This clone was observed a single time. V gene TRBV7-3 combines with J gene TRBJ2-5, with 8 bases lining up with TRBD2. Germline values: CDR1 SGHTA, CDR2 FQGTGA. J was trimmed by 1 base and V by 4 bases; bases with no gene match: 5. CDR3 length: 15 residues. The CDR3 is CASSWSGGPQETQYF. CDR3 coding DNA: TGTGCCAGCAGCTGGAGCGGGGGCCCCCAAGAGACCCAGTACTTC.

The chain couples TRBV7-2 to TRBJ1-2; 8 bases agree with TRBD1. Looked up from germline, CDR1 is SGHTA and CDR2 is FQGNSA. This CDR3 is 13 amino acids long. J lost 8 bases, V lost 4 bases, and 6 bases had no gene match. The CDR3 DNA follows: TGTGCCAGCAGCTCAAGGACAGGGAGAGGCTACACCTTC. Its translation is CASSSRTGRGYTF.

The chain uses TRBV5-1 and TRBJ2-6; TRBD1 is a possible D gene (6 bases). Trimming shortened V by 5 bases and J by 0 bases, and 15 bases separated the two germline ends. Germline V gene lookup returns CDR1 SGHRS and CDR2 YFSETQ. The CDR3 totals 17 residues. The CDR3 DNA follows: TGCGCCAGCAGGGTACAGGGCGGAGGCTCTGGGGCCAACGTCCTGACTTTC. It codes for CASRVQGGGSGANVLTF.

This clone appeared a few times. This chain joins TRBV5-1 and TRBJ2-7; D may be TRBD1 (6 bases). Germline CDR1 SGHRS, CDR2 YFSETQ. Trimming left V 6 bases short and J 1 base short, with 14 bases between. CDR3 length: 14 amino acids. The CDR3 sequence is CASTTLQGSYEQYF. CDR3 sequence (DNA): TGCGCCAGCACTACACTACAGGGTTCCTACGAGCAGTACTTC.

The chain has TRBV5-4 and TRBJ1-1, with D possibly matching TRBD1 (6 bases). Germline V gene data show CDR1 as SGHNT and CDR2 as YYREEE (reference sequence). Trimming cost V 2 bases and J 4 bases, with 12 bases left between them. CDR3 length equals 14 residues. The CDR3 nucleotides are TGTGCCAGCAGCTTATATACAGGGCTCACTGAAGCTTTCTTT. Residues: CASSLYTGLTEAFF. The full variable domain, in which reference TRBV5-4 and TRBJ1-1 provide the parts outside the CDR3, is ETGVTQSPTHLIKTRGQQVTLRCSSQSGHNTVSWYQQALGQGPQFIFQYYREEENGRGNFPPRFSGLQFPNYSSELNVNALELDDSALYLCASSLYTGLTEAFFGQGTRLTVV.

The chain combines TRBV6-5 with TRBJ1-5; the D gene is possibly TRBD1 (6 bases). V lost 7 bases to trimming and J lost 4 bases, with 14 bases between them. The germline CDR1 and CDR2 sequences are MNHEY and SVGAGI. The CDR3 extends over 14 amino acids. CDR3 protein: CASNPGDTNQPQHF. DNA for the CDR3: TGTGCCAGCAATCCAGGGGACACTAATCAGCCCCAGCATTTT.

This rearrangement joins TRBV6-5 to TRBJ1-2; unclear D gene. This CDR3 comprises 11 residues. Trimming took 5 bases from V and 4 from J, leaving 5 bases between them. Germline V gene data show CDR1 as MNHEY and CDR2 as SVGAGI. CDR3 loop: CASSPGYGYTF. The CDR3 DNA sequence: TGTGCCAGCAGTCCCGGCTATGGCTACACCTTC.

V is TRBV27 and J is TRBJ2-7; tentatively, D is TRBD2 (7 bases). With 5 bases removed from V and 2 bases from J, the gap between germline ends came to 16 bases. Germline values: CDR1 MNHEY, CDR2 SMNVEV (reference sequence). CDR3 length: 15 residues. CDR3 loop: CASSPGGGIAYEQYF. In DNA form, the CDR3 reads TGTGCCAGCAGTCCGGGGGGCGGGATCGCCTACGAGCAGTACTTC.

The chain uses TRBV18 and TRBJ2-6; the D is unclear. CDR1 is KGHSH, CDR2 LQKENI, per germline. The germline V and J ends were trimmed by 1 base and 2 bases, with 6 bases remaining between them. The CDR3 totals 15 residues. In DNA, the CDR3 is TGTGCCAGCTCACCACGGCAGGCTGGGGCCAACGTCCTGACTTTC. It encodes CASSPRQAGANVLTF.

This clone was seen once. V is TRBV9 and J is TRBJ2-3; D is ambiguous. Germline CDR1 and CDR2: SGDLS and YYNGEE. V was shortened by 0 bases and J by 6 bases, with 5 bases between the two germline ends. This CDR3 comprises 12 residues. The CDR3 spells CASSVGSDTQYF. CDR3 nucleotides: TGTGCCAGCAGCGTAGGGAGTGATACGCAGTATTTT.

The chain uses TRBV29-1 and TRBJ2-3; a weak D match, TRBD2 (7 bases). The CDR3 length is 14 residues. In germline, CDR1 is SQVTM, CDR2 ANQGSEA. Trimming pared 7 bases from V and 5 bases from J, leaving 19 bases between. In nucleotides, the CDR3 is TGCAGCGCGGTCGGGGGGCGAGTGGGAGATACGCAGTATTTT. Translated, it gives CSAVGGRVGDTQYF.

Of note for this clone: It differs at one base from a far larger clone, so likely a read error. The genes are TRBV5-6 and TRBJ2-7, with 7 bases lining up with TRBD2. The CDR3 covers 12 residues. With 4 bases clipped from V and 5 bases from J, the junction kept 3 bases outside the gene matches. Germline CDR1 reads SGHDT; CDR2 reads YYEEEE. DNA of the CDR3: TGTGCCAGCAGCATGCGGGGGAACGAGCAGTACTTC. Residues: CASSMRGNEQYF.

The chain has TRBV4-1 and TRBJ2-3; D is undetermined. Trimming stripped 4 bases from V and 5 bases from J, with 7 bases between. Germline CDR1 and CDR2: MGHRA and YSYEKL. The length of the CDR3 is 12 residues. The CDR3 nucleotides are TGCGCCAGCAGCCCCAGACAAGATACGCAGTATTTT. Its translation: CASSPRQDTQYF.

This chain uses TRBV2 with TRBJ2-5; perhaps TRBD2 as D (5 bases). V was trimmed by 6 bases and J by 5 bases, leaving 16 bases between them. This CDR3 contains 14 residues. Germline-derived CDR1 and CDR2 are SNHLY and FYNNEI. CDR3 coding DNA: TGTGCCAGCAGCAAAGCCGGGAAAAGGGAGACCCAGTACTTC. Its translation is CASSKAGKRETQYF. Full variable domain (missing parts from reference TRBV2 and TRBJ2-5): EPEVTQTPSHQVTQMGQEVILRCVPISNHLYFYWYRQILGQKVEFLVSFYNNEISEKSEIFDDQFSVERPDGSNFTLKIRSTKLEDSAMYFCASSKAGKRETQYFGPGTRLLVL.

The J gene is TRBJ2-7, the V gene TRBV20-1, with 7 positions matching TRBD2. The CDR3 length is 10 residues. Germline V lookup: CDR1 DFQATT, CDR2 SNEGSKA (reference sequence). The V gene end was trimmed by 6 bases and the J gene end by 10 bases; junction bases not matched to a gene: 6. CDR3 nucleotides: TGCAGTGCGGAAGCGGGACCACAGTACTTC. It encodes CSAEAGPQYF.

This chain connects TRBV19 to TRBJ2-7, with D tentatively TRBD1 (6 bases). V lost 1 base and J 5 bases, leaving 12 bases between the germline ends. Germline CDR1 and CDR2: LNHDA and SQIVND (reference sequence). The CDR3 has 14 amino acids. The CDR3 sequence is CASSIGGGAHEQYF. The CDR3 region has the DNA TGTGCCAGTAGTATAGGAGGGGGAGCACACGAGCAGTACTTC.

The gene calls are TRBV6-4 and TRBJ2-1; TRBD2 matches 13 bases. The CDR3 contains 15 residues. Trimming at V came to 2 bases and at J to 5 bases, leaving 0 bases not matched to a gene. Germline V gene data show CDR1 as MRHNA and CDR2 as SNTAGT. CDR3 in amino acids: CASSDGTSGNNEQFF. The CDR3 nucleotides read TGTGCCAGCAGTGACGGGACTAGCGGGAACAATGAGCAGTTCTTC.

This sequence joins TRBV27 and TRBJ2-7, with 7 bases that match TRBD1. CDR3 size: 15 residues. From germline, CDR1 is MNHEY and CDR2 SMNVEV (reference sequence). The J segment lost 6 bases and the V segment lost 8 bases, leaving 16 bases of the junction unmatched. CDR3 sequence reads: CASSTLTGALREQYF. The CDR3 coding sequence is TGTGCCAGCTCGACCCTAACAGGGGCTCTTCGCGAGCAGTACTTC.